Following are 25 T cell receptor beta chains from one sample sequenced in a study of T cell responses to AZD1222 COVID-19 vaccine. The table came from immunoSEQ multiplex PCR; TCRdb's copy has only in-frame clones and leaves some out. The top ten clones hold about 5.5% of a sample with 150,000 to 180,000 clones, roughly nine tenths of them seen once. Sequences were derived from peripheral blood, sampled on day 0 of MenACWY control vaccination. The receptors were gathered from an adult in good health.

This chain links TRBV9 with TRBJ2-7, with 10 positions matching TRBD2. The V gene's germline CDR1 is SGDLS and CDR2 YYNGEE. With V trimmed by 1 base and J by 2 bases, 30 bases remained unmatched. The CDR3 is 24 amino acids. As DNA, the CDR3 is TGTGCCAGCAGCGTAACAGTAGAGGGACTAGCGAACTCCGCAGGCGGGCCCATTGCCTACGAGCAGTACTTC. It encodes CASSVTVEGLANSAGGPIAYEQYF.

This chain uses TRBV7-8 with TRBJ2-5; D gene ambiguous. With 5 bases removed from V and 7 bases from J, the gap between germline ends came to 11 bases. The CDR3 loop spans 12 amino acids. From germline, CDR1 is SGHVS and CDR2 FQNEAQ. CDR3 coding DNA: TGTGCCAGCAGCCTTCCAACCGGGACCCAGTACTTC. Encoded protein: CASSLPTGTQYF. Drawing the rest from reference TRBV7-8 and TRBJ2-5, the complete variable domain is GAGVSQSPRYKVAKRGQDVALRCDPISGHVSLFWYQQALGQGPEFLTYFQNEAQLDKSGLPSDRFFAERPEGSVSTLKIQRTQQEDSAVYLCASSLPTGTQYFGPGTRLLVL.

The chain couples TRBV10-2 to TRBJ1-1, with a possible D match to TRBD1 (6 bases). CDR3 size: 12 residues. The germline gives CDR1 WSHSY, CDR2 SAAADI. V was shortened by 5 bases and J by 7 bases, with 11 bases between the two germline ends. In DNA form, the CDR3 reads TGCGCCAGCAGTTCCAGACAGGTTGAAGCTTTCTTT. This gives the protein CASSSRQVEAFF.

This clone was detected a few times. This chain uses TRBV5-5 with TRBJ1-3; possibly TRBD1 for D (5 bases). V was shortened by 2 bases and J by 4 bases, with 19 bases between the two germline ends. The CDR3 runs 17 residues. From germline, CDR1 is SGHKS and CDR2 YYEKEE (reference sequence). CDR3 bases: TGTGCCAGCAGCTTCCCCAGGGATGTAACCCGCGGAAACACCATATATTTT. It codes for CASSFPRDVTRGNTIYF.

The chain links TRBV4-2 to TRBJ2-7; no clear D gene. V lost 0 bases, J lost 4 bases, and 4 bases lay in between. Germline CDR1 reads LGHNA; CDR2 reads YNFKEQ. The CDR3 is made up of 12 amino acids. CDR3 in amino acids: CASSQDGYEQYF. The CDR3 nucleotides are TGTGCCAGCAGCCAAGATGGTTACGAGCAGTACTTC.

The gene calls are TRBV18 and TRBJ2-5; no firm D call. Germline assignment: CDR1 KGHSH and CDR2 LQKENI. Deletions cut 1 base from V and 1 base from J, with 1 base between. The CDR3 is made up of 12 amino acids. CDR3 sequence: CASSPLQETQYF. For the CDR3, the DNA is TGTGCCAGCTCACCACTCCAAGAGACCCAGTACTTC.

This rearrangement joins TRBV6-1 to TRBJ1-5; 8 bases are shared with TRBD1. The CDR3 runs to 17 residues. V lost 2 bases and J lost 7; bases outside the gene matches: 13. Germline CDR1 reads MNHNS; CDR2 reads SASEGT. The CDR3 nucleotides read TGTGCCAGCAGTGAATTGGCAGGGGGCTTGGGAAGGCAGCCCCAGCATTTT. It specifies CASSELAGGLGRQPQHF.

The chain couples TRBV27 to TRBJ1-1; TRBD1 aligns across 7 bases. V gave up 5 bases and J gave up 1 base; unmatched junction bases: 4. The CDR3 covers 14 residues. CDR1 is MNHEY and CDR2 is SMNVEV in the germline V gene (reference sequence). The CDR3 sequence is CASSPNRGNTEAFF. The CDR3 bases are TGTGCCAGCAGTCCCAACAGGGGGAACACTGAAGCTTTCTTT.

This clone was seen a single time. DNA of the CDR3: TGTGCCAGCAGTTTAAGCCGTGGTTGGGATGAGCAGTTCTTC. This translates into CASSLSRGWDEQFF. This rearrangement joins TRBV6-5 to TRBJ2-1; D gene ambiguous. The V end was cut by 4 bases, the J end by 8 bases, with 15 bases between. Germline CDR1 reads MNHEY; CDR2 reads SVGAGI. CDR3 length: 14 residues.

The CDR3 here is CASSKTSGSGETQYF. CDR3 DNA: TGTGCCAGCAGTAAAACTAGCGGGAGTGGGGAGACCCAGTACTTC. The chain joins TRBV6-4 to TRBJ2-5, with TRBD2 identical over 11 bases. This CDR3 contains 15 residues. Germline CDR1 reads MRHNA; CDR2 reads SNTAGT. The ends lost 5 bases at V and 5 bases at J; junction bases unmatched: 7.

This clone was seen only once. The chain joins TRBV29-1 to TRBJ2-3; 11 bases fit TRBD2. Germline loops: CDR1 SQVTM, CDR2 ANQGSEA. The V segment lost 0 bases and the J segment 4 bases; nucleotides outside the gene matches: 3. CDR3 size: 15 residues. The CDR3 region has the DNA TGCAGCGTTGAAGATCGGACTAGCGGGCCAGATACGCAGTATTTT. It codes for CSVEDRTSGPDTQYF.

The table lists this clone with a count of one. At the DNA level, this CDR3 is encoded by other sequences in the same sample as well. This chain links TRBV11-2 with TRBJ1-1; weak D call: TRBD1 (6 bases). Germline CDR1 SGHAT, CDR2 FQNNGV. CDR3 size: 13 residues. V was cut by 5 bases and J by 4 bases, with 11 bases left in between. The chain's CDR3 is CASSLKGGTEAFF. CDR3 DNA sequence: TGTGCCAGCAGCCTTAAAGGGGGCACTGAAGCTTTCTTT.

The genes are TRBV7-9 and TRBJ2-5; no clear D gene. The CDR3 length is 15 residues. V dropped 5 bases and J dropped 2 bases, with 15 bases sitting between them. Germline CDR1 reads SEHNR; CDR2 reads FQNEAQ (reference sequence). CDR3 loop: CASSPLSAIQETQYF. For the CDR3, the DNA is TGTGCCAGCAGCCCCCTAAGCGCTATACAAGAGACCCAGTACTTC.

The J gene is TRBJ2-7, the V gene TRBV9, with TRBD1 as a possible D gene (5 bases). Between the trimmed V and J ends, which lost 0 bases and 0 bases, there was a span of 10 bases. Germline V gene data show CDR1 as SGDLS and CDR2 as YYNGEE. This CDR3 spans 15 amino acids. CDR3 sequence (DNA): TGTGCCAGCAGCGTAGGGGCAGGGTCCTCCTACGAGCAGTACTTC. Its protein is CASSVGAGSSYEQYF.

Points on this clone: Other DNA sequences in the same sample also yield this CDR3. The chain links TRBV28 to TRBJ1-2; TRBD1 is a possible D gene (6 bases). With 6 bases removed from V and 4 bases from J, the gap between germline ends came to 12 bases. The CDR3 length is 13 residues. Per germline, CDR1 MDHEN and CDR2 SYDVKM. CDR3 nucleotide sequence: TGTGCCAGCAGGCCCGGACAGCTCTATGGCTACACCTTC. Amino acid sequence: CASRPGQLYGYTF.

The CDR3 DNA reads as TGTGCCAGCAGCTTAGGACTTAGGCGGGAGCAGTACTTC. This sequence encodes CASSLGLRREQYF. The J gene is TRBJ2-7, the V gene TRBV7-2; D is unclear. The CDR3 extends over 13 amino acids. CDR1 is SGHTA, CDR2 FQGNSA, per germline. V gave up 1 base and J gave up 7 bases, with 11 bases separating them.

The chain links TRBV12-3 or TRBV12-4 to TRBJ1-5, with D tentatively TRBD1 (5 bases). Trimming removed 3 bases from V and 3 bases from J, with 6 bases in between. The CDR3 has 13 amino acids. The CDR3 DNA follows: TGTGCCAGCAGTTTCGGACACAATCAGCCCCAGCATTTT. Translated, it gives CASSFGHNQPQHF.

The CDR3 region is CASSNAGPYEQYF. For the CDR3, the DNA is TGTGCCAGCAGTAACGCAGGGCCCTACGAGCAGTACTTC. The chain combines TRBV6-5 with TRBJ2-7; possible D gene TRBD1, 5 bases. Germline loops: CDR1 MNHEY, CDR2 SVGAGI. This CDR3 region has 13 residues. V was trimmed by 5 bases and J by 2 bases, leaving 10 bases between them.

The chain combines TRBV3-1 (or the pseudogene TRBV3-2) with TRBJ2-5; TRBD2 aligns across 14 bases. After removal of 4 bases from V and 5 bases from J, the junction contained 6 bases not matched to a gene. CDR1 is LGHDT and CDR2 is YNNKEL in the germline V gene (reference sequence). The CDR3 has 16 residues. The CDR3 region is CASSRTGTSGGETQYF. As DNA, the CDR3 is TGTGCCAGCAGCCGCACCGGGACTAGCGGGGGTGAGACCCAGTACTTC.

The chain has TRBV4-1 and TRBJ2-3; D might be TRBD2 (6 bases). V gave up 4 bases and J gave up 3 bases, with 14 bases separating them. This CDR3 spans 15 amino acids. The V gene's germline CDR1 is MGHRA and CDR2 YSYEKL. CDR3 sequence: CASSPHGSPTDTQYF. DNA for the CDR3: TGCGCCAGCAGCCCGCACGGGAGTCCGACAGATACGCAGTATTTT.

This clone was seen a single time. CDR3 region: CASSNRERNEQFF. The CDR3, as DNA: TGTGCCAGCAGCAATAGGGAGAGGAATGAGCAGTTCTTC. The chain links TRBV7-3 to TRBJ2-1; possibly TRBD2 for D (5 bases). This CDR3 spans 13 amino acids. The germline V gene has CDR1 SGHTA and CDR2 FQGTGA. V lost 5 bases and J 7 bases, leaving 12 bases between the germline ends.

The chain couples TRBV11-2 to TRBJ1-5, with 8 bases that match TRBD1. With 3 bases clipped from V and 5 bases from J, the junction kept 6 bases outside the gene matches. The CDR3 loop spans 15 amino acids. In germline, CDR1 is SGHAT, CDR2 FQNNGV. The CDR3 region is CASSFGTGPYQPQHF. For the CDR3, the DNA is TGTGCCAGCAGCTTCGGGACAGGACCCTATCAGCCCCAGCATTTT.

The chain has TRBV9 and TRBJ2-7; TRBD1 is a possible D gene (6 bases). From germline, CDR1 is SGDLS and CDR2 YYNGEE. Trimming removed 0 bases from V and 3 bases from J, with 13 bases in between. This CDR3 has 15 residues. This chain's CDR3 is CASSVDGDTSYEQYF. CDR3 coding DNA: TGTGCCAGCAGCGTAGATGGGGACACAAGCTACGAGCAGTACTTC.

This clone was detected once. The CDR3 region has the DNA TGTGCCAGTGTAGCCGGGGACACTGAAGCTTTCTTT. Protein sequence: CASVAGDTEAFF. The rearrangement uses TRBV25-1 and TRBJ1-1; D uncertain. V shed 9 bases and J shed 3 bases, with 11 bases lying between them. Germline values: CDR1 MGHDK, CDR2 SYGVNS. This CDR3 has 12 residues.

The chain couples TRBV5-1 to TRBJ1-6; D is unresolved. This CDR3 is 14 amino acids long. From germline, CDR1 is SGHRS and CDR2 YFSETQ. V lost 1 base and J lost 10, with 12 bases in between. In DNA, the CDR3 is TGCGCCAGCAGCTTGACCGGGTCTGGGTCACCCCTCCACTTT. Its translation is CASSLTGSGSPLHF.